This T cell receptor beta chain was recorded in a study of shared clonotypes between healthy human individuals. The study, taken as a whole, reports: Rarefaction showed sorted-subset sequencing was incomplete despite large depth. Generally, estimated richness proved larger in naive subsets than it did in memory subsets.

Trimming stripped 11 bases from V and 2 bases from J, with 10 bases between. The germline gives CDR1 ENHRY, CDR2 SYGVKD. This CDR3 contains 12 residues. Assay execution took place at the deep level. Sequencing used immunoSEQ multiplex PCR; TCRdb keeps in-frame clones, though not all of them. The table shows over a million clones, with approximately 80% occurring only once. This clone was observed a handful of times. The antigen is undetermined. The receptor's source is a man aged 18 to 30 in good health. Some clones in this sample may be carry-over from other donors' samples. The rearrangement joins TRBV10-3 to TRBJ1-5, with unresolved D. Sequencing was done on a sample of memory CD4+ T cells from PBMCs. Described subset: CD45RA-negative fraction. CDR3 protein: CASTPGNQPQHF. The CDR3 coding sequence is TGTGCCTCGACGCCAGGCAATCAGCCCCAGCATTTT.